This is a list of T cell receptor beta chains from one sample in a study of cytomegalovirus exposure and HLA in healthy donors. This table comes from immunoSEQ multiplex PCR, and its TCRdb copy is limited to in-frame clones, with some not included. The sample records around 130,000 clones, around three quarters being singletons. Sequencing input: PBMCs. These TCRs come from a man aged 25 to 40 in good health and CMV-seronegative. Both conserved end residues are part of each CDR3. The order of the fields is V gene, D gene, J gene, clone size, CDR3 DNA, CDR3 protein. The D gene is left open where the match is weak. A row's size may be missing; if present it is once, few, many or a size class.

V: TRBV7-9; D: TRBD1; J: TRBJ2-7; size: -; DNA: TGTGCCAGCAGCCGGACAGGGGGGTCCGCCTACGAGCAGTACTTC; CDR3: CASSRTGGSAYEQYF
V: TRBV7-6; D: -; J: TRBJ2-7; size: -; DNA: TGTGCCAGCAGCCTCAATACAGGACCCTACGAGCAGTACTTC; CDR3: CASSLNTGPYEQYF
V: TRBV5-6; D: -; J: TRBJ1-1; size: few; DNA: TGTGCCAGCAGCTCACCGACAGTGAACACTGAAGCTTTCTTT; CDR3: CASSSPTVNTEAFF
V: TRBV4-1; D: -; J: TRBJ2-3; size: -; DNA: TGCGCCAGCAGCCAAGCCAAGCGGAACACAGATACGCAGTATTTT; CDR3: CASSQAKRNTDTQYF
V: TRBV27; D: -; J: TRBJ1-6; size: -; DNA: TGTGCCAGCAGAAGGGGTCCAAATTCACCCCTCCACTTT; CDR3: CASRRGPNSPLHF
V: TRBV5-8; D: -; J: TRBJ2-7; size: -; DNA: TGTGCCAGCAGCTGGAGCCCCAAAATTAACTTCTACGAGCAGTACTTC; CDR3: CASSWSPKINFYEQYF
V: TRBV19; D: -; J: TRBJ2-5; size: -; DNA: TGTGCCAGTAGGGCCCAGGGGCAAGAGACCCAGTACTTC; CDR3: CASRAQGQETQYF
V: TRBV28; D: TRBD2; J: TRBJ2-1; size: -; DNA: TGTGCCAGCAGTCCCCTAGCGGAGGCCTACAATGAGCAGTTCTTC; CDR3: CASSPLAEAYNEQFF
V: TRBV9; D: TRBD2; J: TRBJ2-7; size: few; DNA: TGTGCCAGCAGCTCGCCGGGACTAGCGGGGCAGGGCGAGCAGTACTTC; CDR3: CASSSPGLAGQGEQYF
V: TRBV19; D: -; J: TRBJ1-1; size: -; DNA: TGTGCCAGTAGCTGGGCCAGCACGGACACTGAAGCTTTCTTT; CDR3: CASSWASTDTEAFF
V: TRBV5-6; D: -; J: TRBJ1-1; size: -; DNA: TGTGCCAGCAGCCCCGTCGACAGGCCAACGGAAGCTTTCTTT; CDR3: CASSPVDRPTEAFF
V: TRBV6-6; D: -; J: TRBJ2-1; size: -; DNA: TGTGCCAGCAGTGTCGGGTCCGCCTACAATGAGCAGTTCTTC; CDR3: CASSVGSAYNEQFF
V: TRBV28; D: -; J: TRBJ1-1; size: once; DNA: TGTGCCAGCAGTCCAGGTTACAGATTAAAGACTGAAGCTTTCTTT; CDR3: CASSPGYRLKTEAFF
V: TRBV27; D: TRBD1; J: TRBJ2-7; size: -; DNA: TGTGCCAGCAGTAGACAGGGTCAGAGCTCCTACGAGCAGTACTTC; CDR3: CASSRQGQSSYEQYF
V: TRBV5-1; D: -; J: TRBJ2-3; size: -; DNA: TGCGCCAGCAGCACGTCCTCAGGGGATACGCAGTATTTT; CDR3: CASSTSSGDTQYF
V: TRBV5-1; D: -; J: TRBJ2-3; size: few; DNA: TGCGCCAGCAGCTACCGTACAGGGTCAGATACGCAGTATTTT; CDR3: CASSYRTGSDTQYF
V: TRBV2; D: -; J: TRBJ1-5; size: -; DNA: TGTGCCAGCAGTGTAGGGGAAAATCAGCCCCAGCATTTT; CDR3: CASSVGENQPQHF
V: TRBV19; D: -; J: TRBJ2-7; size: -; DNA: TGTGCCAGTAGTAATGGGGGGAAAACCTACGAGCAGTACTTC; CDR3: CASSNGGKTYEQYF
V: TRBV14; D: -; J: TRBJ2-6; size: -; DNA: TGTGCCAGCAGCCAAGATAATAGTCCCGGGGCCAACGTCCTGACTTTC; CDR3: CASSQDNSPGANVLTF
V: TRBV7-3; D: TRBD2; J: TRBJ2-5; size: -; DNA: TGTGCCAGCAGCTTAAATGGCGGGAGGGGGGAGACCCAGTACTTC; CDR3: CASSLNGGRGETQYF
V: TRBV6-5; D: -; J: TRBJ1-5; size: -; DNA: TGTGCCAGCAGACTCACAGAAAATCAGCCCCAGCATTTT; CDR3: CASRLTENQPQHF
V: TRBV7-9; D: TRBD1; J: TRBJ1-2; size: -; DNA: TGTGCCAGCAGCCAGACTCGGGACAGGCAGGCTAACTATGGCTACACCTTC; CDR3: CASSQTRDRQANYGYTF
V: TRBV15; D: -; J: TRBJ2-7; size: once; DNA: TGTGCCACCAGCAGAGACCCCCAGGGAAGCTCCTACGAGCAGTACTTC; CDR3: CATSRDPQGSSYEQYF
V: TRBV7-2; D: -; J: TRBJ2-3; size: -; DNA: TGTGCCAGCAGCTCAATAGCGGCCACAGATACGCAGTATTTT; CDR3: CASSSIAATDTQYF
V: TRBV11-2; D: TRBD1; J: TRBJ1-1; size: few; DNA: TGTGCCAGCAGCTCCAGACAGGGGGTGAACACTGAAGCTTTCTTT; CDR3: CASSSRQGVNTEAFF
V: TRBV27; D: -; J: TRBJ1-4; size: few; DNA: TGTGCCAGCGGGGGAGGTGCTAATGAAAAACTGTTTTTT; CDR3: CASGGGANEKLFF
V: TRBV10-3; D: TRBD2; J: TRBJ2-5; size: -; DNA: TGTGCCATCAGTGAGTTAGCGGGGGGGCGTGGAGAGACCCAGTACTTC; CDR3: CAISELAGGRGETQYF
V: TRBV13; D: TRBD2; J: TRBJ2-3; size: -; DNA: TGTGCCAGCAGCTTGGGCCTGGGACTAAAATCAGATACGCAGTATTTT; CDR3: CASSLGLGLKSDTQYF
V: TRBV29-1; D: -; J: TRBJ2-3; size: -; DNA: TGCAGCGTTGGGACAGCCACAGATACGCAGTATTTT; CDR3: CSVGTATDTQYF
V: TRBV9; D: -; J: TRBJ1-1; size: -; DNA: TGTGCCAGCAGCGTAACGACAGGAAACACTGAAGCTTTCTTT; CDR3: CASSVTTGNTEAFF
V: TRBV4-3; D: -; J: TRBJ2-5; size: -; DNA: TGCGCCAGCAGCCAAGTCCAGAAAGAGACCCAGTACTTC; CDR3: CASSQVQKETQYF
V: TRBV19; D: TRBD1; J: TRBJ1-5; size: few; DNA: TGTGCCAGCAACACAGGGGGCTTGAGCAATCAGCCCCAGCATTTT; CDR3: CASNTGGLSNQPQHF
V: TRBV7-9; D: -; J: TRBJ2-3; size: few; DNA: TGTGCCAGCAGCTCCCGGGACAACACAGATACGCAGTATTTT; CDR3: CASSSRDNTDTQYF
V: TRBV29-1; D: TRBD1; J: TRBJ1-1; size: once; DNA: TGCAGCGGCAGGGGGTTGAACACTGAAGCTTTCTTT; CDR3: CSGRGLNTEAFF
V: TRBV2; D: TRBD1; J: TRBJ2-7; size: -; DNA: TGTGCCAGCAGTGAAGCTTCGGGACAGCTCTACGAGCAGTACTTC; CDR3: CASSEASGQLYEQYF
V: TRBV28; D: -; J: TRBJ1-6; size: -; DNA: TGTGCCAGCCGTGAACGGGGGAGAGGGTATAATTCACCCCTCCACTTT; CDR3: CASRERGRGYNSPLHF
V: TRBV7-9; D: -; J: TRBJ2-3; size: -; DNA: TGTGCCAGCAGAGATTTACAGGGTTTATTGGATACGCAGTATTTT; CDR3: CASRDLQGLLDTQYF
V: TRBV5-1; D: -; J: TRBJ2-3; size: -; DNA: TGCGCCAGCAGCCTAACCCCGGGGAGCACAGATACGCAGTATTTT; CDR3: CASSLTPGSTDTQYF
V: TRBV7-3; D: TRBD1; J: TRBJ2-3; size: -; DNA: TGTGCCAGCAGCTTAGGACAGGGCGGGTTTGATACGCAGTATTTT; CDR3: CASSLGQGGFDTQYF
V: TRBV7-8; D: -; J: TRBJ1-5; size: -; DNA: TGTGCCAGCAGCTTACGGGAGGACAGATTTAGCAATCAGCCCCAGCATTTT; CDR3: CASSLREDRFSNQPQHF
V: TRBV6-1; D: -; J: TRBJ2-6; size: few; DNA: TGTGCCAGCAGTGAACTATCTGGGGCCAACGTCCTGACTTTC; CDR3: CASSELSGANVLTF
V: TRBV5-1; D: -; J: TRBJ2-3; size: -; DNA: TGCGCCAGCTTCCCCGGACCAGGGGCAGATACGCAGTATTTT; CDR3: CASFPGPGADTQYF
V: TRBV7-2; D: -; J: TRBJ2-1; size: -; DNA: TGTGCCAGCAGCTTAGAGGTTCAGGTACGGGAGCAGTTCTTC; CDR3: CASSLEVQVREQFF
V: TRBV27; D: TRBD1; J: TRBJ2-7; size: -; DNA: TGTGCCAGCAGTCGCGACAGGGTCTACGAGCAGTACTTC; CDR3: CASSRDRVYEQYF
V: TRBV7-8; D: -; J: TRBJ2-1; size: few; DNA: TGTGCCAGCAGCTTAGGGGACTTCTCCTACAATGAGCAGTTCTTC; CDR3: CASSLGDFSYNEQFF
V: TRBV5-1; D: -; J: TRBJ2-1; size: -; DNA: TGCGCCAGCAGCATCGACTGGAGCTCCTACAATGAGCAGTTCTTC; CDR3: CASSIDWSSYNEQFF
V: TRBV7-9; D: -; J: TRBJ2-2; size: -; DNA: TGTTCCAGCAGCTTAGGTGGGGCTCACGGGGAGCTGTTTTTT; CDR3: CSSSLGGAHGELFF